This T cell receptor beta chain originates from a study of control samples from healthy donors and cancer patients. Clones were sequenced by immunoSEQ multiplex PCR, and TCRdb holds only the in-frame ones, with some missing. The sample carries fewer than 300,000 clones, about 80% recorded once. CDR1 is ENHRY and CDR2 is SYGVKD in the germline V gene. The CDR3 runs to 18 residues. V lost 8 bases, J lost 0 bases, and 24 bases lay in between. This clone has a handful of counts. The chain combines TRBV10-3 with TRBJ2-3; possible D gene TRBD1, 6 bases. The sample comprised PBMCs. This receptor was identified in a woman between 55 and 75 years old with lung cancer. The CDR3 reads CAIQVADRPGRSTDTQYF. The CDR3 nucleotides are TGTGCCATCCAAGTAGCAGACAGGCCGGGACGGAGCACAGATACGCAGTATTTT.